The 4 T cell receptor beta chains reported below all come from one sample, sequenced in a study of T cell changes during pregnancy in multiple sclerosis. Sequenced by immunoSEQ multiplex PCR; TCRdb stores in-frame clones only, minus some. This table holds approximately 96,000 clones, about 92% found once. Here the sequenced sample was peripheral blood, taken after pregnancy. These TCRs come from a female donor in good health, enrolled as a control in a pregnancy study.

The chain employs TRBV19 and TRBJ2-7, with 11 bases lining up with TRBD1. This CDR3 contains 15 residues. Trimming removed 4 bases from V and 5 bases from J; junction bases left unmatched: 7. The germline V gene has CDR1 LNHDA and CDR2 SQIVND (reference sequence). CDR3 protein: CASSSGQGAFDEQYF. Written as DNA, the CDR3 is TGTGCCAGTAGTAGCGGACAGGGGGCTTTCGACGAGCAGTACTTC.

The V call is TRBV27, the J call TRBJ1-6; D is ambiguous. Trimming pared 4 bases from V and 9 bases from J, leaving 7 bases between. Germline assignment: CDR1 MNHEY and CDR2 SMNVEV (reference sequence). The CDR3 length is 12 residues. The CDR3 bases are TGTGCCAGCAGTTCCTCGGGTTCACCCCTCCACTTT. Its translation is CASSSSGSPLHF.

The genes are TRBV6-4 and TRBJ2-1; 8 nucleotides match TRBD2. After removal of 4 bases from V and 5 bases from J, the junction contained 7 bases not matched to a gene. Germline CDR1 and CDR2: MRHNA and SNTAGT. The CDR3 sequence is 15 residues long. The CDR3 here is CASSASAGGNNEQFF. CDR3 DNA: TGTGCCAGCAGTGCCTCGGCGGGAGGTAACAATGAGCAGTTCTTC.

This clone was found once. The rearrangement links TRBV7-6 to TRBJ2-7; TRBD1 agrees at 8 bases. Germline loops: CDR1 SGHVS, CDR2 FNYEAQ. The J segment lost 3 bases and the V segment lost 3 bases, leaving 4 bases of the junction unmatched. The CDR3 is 14 amino acids. CDR3 in DNA: TGTGCCAGCAGCTTGGGCGGGACAGGCTACGAGCAGTACTTC. It is translated as CASSLGGTGYEQYF.